This entry lists 23 T cell receptor beta chains sequenced from one sample in a study of CD8 T cells in ankylosing spondylitis. MiXCR, run by TCRdb on the 5' RACE reads, gives a single entry per CDR3 protein. The sample holds around 180,000 distinct CDR3 sequences, about an eighth seen once. The sequenced sample was blood, either unsorted or a sorted T cell fraction (not recorded which). These receptors were collected from a female donor with ankylosing spondylitis or in good health (not recorded which).

There are a few counts of this clonotype. The chain recombines TRBV30 with TRBJ2-1; 13 bases fit TRBD2. The CDR3 loop spans 15 amino acids. Losses at the gene ends were 5 bases for V and 7 bases for J; bases not matched to a gene: 8. Germline assignment: CDR1 GTSNPN and CDR2 SVGIG (reference sequence). The CDR3 is CAWDRLAGGGNEQFF. The CDR3 nucleotides are TGTGCCTGGGACAGACTAGCGGGAGGCGGGAATGAGCAGTTCTTC.

This clonotype came up once. This could be a read error, since a much larger clone is one nucleotide away. Here the CDR3 DNA reads TGTGCCAGCAGGACTCAACAAGAGGCCCAGTACTTC. Translation gives CASRTQQEAQYF. The rearrangement uses TRBV2 and TRBJ2-5, with D uncertain. From germline, CDR1 is SNHLY and CDR2 FYNNEI. The CDR3 consists of 12 residues.

This clonotype was counted ten times or more. This chain connects TRBV10-3 to TRBJ1-2; 11 bases align to TRBD1. After removal of 5 bases from V and 6 bases from J, the junction contained 8 bases not matched to a gene. Germline V gene lookup returns CDR1 ENHRY and CDR2 SYGVKD. The CDR3 runs 15 residues. CDR3 DNA: TGTGCCATCAGTCTTAGAGGACAGGGGGCTGATGGCTACACCTTC. Its translation is CAISLRGQGADGYTF.

This clonotype showed up many times. This chain uses TRBV12-3 or TRBV12-4 with TRBJ1-1; D possibly corresponds to TRBD1 (6 bases). V was trimmed by 4 bases and J by 4 bases, leaving 19 bases between them. The CDR3 runs to 16 residues. The CDR3 here is CASSSPGQSRSTEAFF. CDR3 nucleotides: TGTGCCAGCAGTTCCCCCGGACAGTCCCGGTCCACTGAAGCTTTCTTT.

This clonotype was seen many times. The chain is built from TRBV20-1 and TRBJ2-1, with 7 bases identical to TRBD2. Germline-derived CDR1 and CDR2 are DFQATT and SNEGSKA (reference sequence). The CDR3 is 15 residues long. Germline trimming cut 3 bases from V and 4 bases from J; bases unmatched to any gene: 9. This CDR3 reads CSASGRTRVYNEQFF. The DNA for the CDR3 is TGCAGTGCTAGTGGACGGACTAGAGTTTACAATGAGCAGTTCTTC.

This clonotype was counted many times. This sequence joins TRBV5-1 and TRBJ2-7, with 8 bases lining up with TRBD2. The germline CDR1 and CDR2 sequences are SGHRS and YFSETQ. With V trimmed by 0 bases and J by 0 bases, 8 bases remained unmatched. The CDR3 runs to 17 residues. Written as DNA, the CDR3 is TGCGCCAGCAGCTTGGTGAGGAGCGGGAGTTTCTCCTACGAGCAGTACTTC. Translation gives CASSLVRSGSFSYEQYF.

This chain uses TRBV18 with TRBJ1-5; 7 positions match TRBD1. Germline V lookup: CDR1 KGHSH, CDR2 LQKENI. J lost 6 bases, V lost 3 bases, and 14 bases had no gene match. This CDR3 has 17 amino acids. The CDR3 DNA sequence: TGTGCCAGCTCACCCTATACATTACAGGGGATAAGTCAGCCCCAGCATTTT. As protein: CASSPYTLQGISQPQHF. The full variable domain, with the rest looked up from reference TRBV18 and TRBJ1-5, is NAGVMQNPRHLVRRRGQEARLRCSPMKGHSHVYWYRQLPEEGLKFMVYLQKENIIDESGMPKERFSAEFPKEGPSILRIQQVVRGDSAAYFCASSPYTLQGISQPQHFGDGTRLSIL.

In this sample, this clonotype turned up a few times. The chain recombines TRBV12-3 or TRBV12-4 with TRBJ2-1, with D possibly matching TRBD2 (6 bases). Trimming took off 2 bases at V and 10 bases at J, with 15 bases between the two ends. CDR3 size: 14 residues. The CDR3 nucleotides are TGTGCCAGCAGTTTACCCGGGAGCGTCAGGGAGCAGTTCTTC. Amino acid sequence: CASSLPGSVREQFF.

This clonotype came up many times. The rearrangement links TRBV30 to TRBJ1-5, with 7 bases that match TRBD1. This CDR3 spans 14 amino acids. The trim removed 3 bases at V and 7 bases at J, leaving 9 bases unmatched. CDR1 GTSNPN and CDR2 SVGIG come from the germline V gene (reference sequence). The CDR3 loop reads CAWRRQGKGQPQHF. CDR3 coding DNA: TGTGCCTGGAGGAGACAGGGCAAGGGCCAGCCCCAGCATTTT.

This clonotype was detected a few times. The chain carries TRBV28 and TRBJ2-1; D is perhaps TRBD2 (5 bases). The V gene's germline CDR1 is MDHEN and CDR2 SYDVKM. This CDR3 region has 17 residues. Trimming removed 6 bases at V and 6 bases at J, with 24 bases between. The CDR3 spells CASRPNRAVRKGNEQFF. The CDR3 DNA reads as TGTGCCAGCAGACCGAACAGAGCGGTGCGGAAGGGCAATGAGCAGTTCTTC.

This clonotype was picked up a small number of times. The CDR3 spells CASSPLAETQYF. The CDR3 coding sequence is TGTGCCAGCTCCCCTCTCGCAGAGACCCAGTACTTC. The rearrangement links TRBV18 to TRBJ2-5; no definite D call. The CDR3 loop spans 12 amino acids. CDR1 is KGHSH and CDR2 is LQKENI in the germline V gene. Trimming shortened V by 6 bases and J by 4 bases, and 9 bases separated the two germline ends.

V gene TRBV2 combines with J gene TRBJ2-7; a possible D gene is TRBD1 (6 bases). The CDR3 spans 12 residues. Trimming pared 6 bases from V and 9 bases from J, leaving 15 bases between. Germline-derived CDR1 and CDR2 are SNHLY and FYNNEI. CDR3 residues: CASSYRAARQYF. As DNA, the CDR3 is TGTGCCAGCAGCTACAGGGCTGCGAGGCAGTACTTC.

This clonotype was seen more than once but under ten times. The chain combines TRBV19 with TRBJ2-1; D possibly corresponds to TRBD2 (6 bases). This CDR3 region has 15 residues. V lost 3 bases, J lost 7 bases, and 16 bases lay in between. The V gene's germline CDR1 is LNHDA and CDR2 SQIVND (reference sequence). Here the CDR3 reads CASSMRGASSNEQFF. The DNA of the CDR3 is TGTGCCAGTAGTATGCGCGGGGCTAGTAGTAATGAGCAGTTCTTC.

This clonotype was counted many times. The J gene is TRBJ1-5, the V gene TRBV12-3 or TRBV12-4; TRBD1 matches 9 bases. J was trimmed by 8 bases and V by 6 bases; bases with no gene match: 5. CDR3 length: 13 residues. The CDR3 region has the DNA TGTGCCAGCAGCCGACAGGGGGTGAAGCCCCAGCATTTT. Protein: CASSRQGVKPQHF.

This clonotype was seen many times. The gene calls are TRBV9 and TRBJ2-7, with D perhaps matching TRBD2 (5 bases). The CDR3 loop spans 13 amino acids. Germline V CDR1 and CDR2: SGDLS, YYNGEE. The germline V and J ends were trimmed by 4 bases and 5 bases, with 13 bases remaining between them. CDR3 region: CASSSPGRHEQYF. CDR3 sequence (DNA): TGTGCCAGCAGCTCGCCGGGAAGGCACGAGCAGTACTTC.

This clonotype was seen a handful of times. The chain recombines TRBV7-9 with TRBJ2-2; unclear D gene. The germline CDR1 and CDR2 sequences are SEHNR and FQNEAQ (reference sequence). The V and J ends lost 5 bases and 6 bases respectively, with 13 bases between them. The CDR3 contains 14 residues. The CDR3 sequence is CASSLMLGSGELFF. For the CDR3, the DNA is TGTGCCAGCAGCCTAATGCTGGGTTCCGGGGAGCTGTTTTTT.

V and J are TRBV3-1 and TRBJ1-1; D uncertain. The CDR3 is 15 residues long. V lost 4 bases, J lost 1 base, and 13 bases lay in between. Germline loops: CDR1 LGHDT, CDR2 YNNKEL (reference sequence). CDR3 region: CASSPTRRGNTEAFF. In DNA form, the CDR3 reads TGTGCCAGCAGCCCTACCAGGAGAGGGAACACTGAAGCTTTCTTT.

The chain has TRBV12-3 or TRBV12-4 and TRBJ2-7, with 7 positions matching TRBD1. The V segment lost 5 bases and the J segment 2 bases; nucleotides outside the gene matches: 6. The CDR3 sequence is 14 residues long. The CDR3 region has the DNA TGTGCCAGCAGTCCCCGACAGGGCCCCTACGAGCAGTACTTC. The encoded protein is CASSPRQGPYEQYF.

There are a few counts of this clonotype. The chain uses TRBV7-9 and TRBJ2-1; D ambiguous. The germline V and J ends were trimmed by 5 bases and 12 bases, with 14 bases remaining between them. Germline V gene lookup returns CDR1 SEHNR and CDR2 FQNEAQ (reference sequence). This CDR3 comprises 12 residues. The CDR3 loop is CASSLYGVGQFF. CDR3 DNA: TGTGCCAGCAGCCTCTATGGGGTTGGGCAGTTCTTC.

This chain uses TRBV29-1 with TRBJ2-1; 10 bases match TRBD2. Germline V lookup: CDR1 SQVTM, CDR2 ANQGSEA. CDR3 length equals 14 residues. V shed 6 bases, J shed 4 bases, and the junction held 6 bases outside the gene matches. This CDR3 reads CSVRLAGPYNEQFF. CDR3 DNA sequence: TGCAGCGTCAGACTAGCGGGCCCATACAATGAGCAGTTCTTC.

This clonotype was counted ten times or more. This sequence joins TRBV12-3 or TRBV12-4 and TRBJ1-1; D perhaps matches TRBD1 (5 bases). CDR3 size: 13 residues. Trimming took off 3 bases at V and 9 bases at J, with 14 bases between the two ends. The CDR3: CASSFGGAGKAFF. The CDR3 nucleotides are TGTGCCAGCAGTTTTGGTGGGGCAGGAAAAGCTTTCTTT.

This clonotype was observed many times. The CDR3: CASRGTSTNEKLFF. The CDR3, as DNA: TGTGCCAGCCGAGGAACTTCAACTAATGAAAAACTGTTTTTT. The rearrangement uses TRBV7-6 and TRBJ1-4; no clear D. The CDR3 has 14 residues. Trimming left V 8 bases short and J 0 bases short, with 10 bases between. Germline V CDR1 and CDR2: SGHVS, FNYEAQ.

The chain joins TRBV15 to TRBJ2-5; 7 positions agree with TRBD1. There are 15 residues in the CDR3. Trimming removed 0 bases from V and 1 base from J; junction bases left unmatched: 2. CDR1 LNHNV and CDR2 YYDKDF come from the germline V gene (reference sequence). The CDR3 loop reads CATSRDKGAQETQYF. The CDR3 DNA is TGTGCCACCAGCAGAGATAAGGGGGCCCAAGAGACCCAGTACTTC.